The clone carrying this T cell receptor beta chain showed up just a few times. Its antigen is undetermined. The record originates from a study of CD8+ T cells in alopecia areata. Study-level information: The study gave tofacitinib for 6 to 18 months, then 6 months off drug. Regarding the study as a whole: Clonality was higher in lesional than normal scalp, especially in alopecia totalis/universalis. Scalp sequencing captures resident alphabeta T cells of normal skin too. Relative to mice, TCR sharing across patients was less clear, a difference possibly HLA-related.

TCR sequencing used cDNA made by reverse transcription of extracted RNA. Assay used: immunoSEQ multiplex PCR; TCRdb lists only in-frame clones, some missing. The table shows 100,000 to 150,000 clones, with approximately 48% occurring only once. The V gene's germline CDR1 is SEHNR and CDR2 FQNEAQ (reference sequence). CDR3 length equals 11 residues. Between the trimmed V and J ends, which lost 1 base and 10 bases, there was a span of 5 bases. This clonotype was obtained from a human donor with alopecia areata. Sequencing used CD8+ T cells sorted from blood, obtained at week 0. J is TRBJ2-1 and V is TRBV7-9; D is uncertain. The CDR3 protein is CASSLGAEQFF. CDR3 bases: TGTGCCAGCAGCTTAGGCGCAGAGCAGTTCTTC.